A selection of T cell receptor beta chains follows, all from one sample in a study of blood T cell repertoires in COVID-19. The assay was immunoSEQ multiplex PCR, and TCRdb's table has in-frame clones only and misses some. This table has about 210,000 clones, around 80% appearing once. The sequencing sample was made of PBMCs or T cells enriched from blood (not recorded which). These receptors were obtained from a young man with acute COVID-19. Each CDR3 is given with its conserved first and last residue. A D gene is named only where the DNA matches it firmly. Where a row states a size, it is once, few, many or the class of an expanded clone; other rows omit it.

d_call	clone_size	j_call	v_call	cdr3_nt	cdr3_aa
-	-	TRBJ1-3	TRBV3-1/TRBV3-2	TGTGCCAGCGCCGACTGGCTTTCTGGAAACACCATATATTTT	CASADWLSGNTIYF
TRBD1	-	TRBJ1-1	TRBV5-1	TGCGCCAGCAGCCTGGGACAGGGTTTAGTCGGTGAAGCTTTCTTT	CASSLGQGLVGEAFF
TRBD2	-	TRBJ2-1	TRBV7-6	TGTGCCAGCAGCTTGGGCGGGGGGGCCGTCAATGAGCAGTTCTTC	CASSLGGGAVNEQFF
-	-	TRBJ1-1	TRBV11-3	TGTGCCAGCAGCTTAACAACCACAGGGACTGAAGCTTTCTTT	CASSLTTTGTEAFF
-	-	TRBJ2-1	TRBV4-1	TGCGCCAGCAGCCAAGGAGGTGGCAAGAGGGATGAGCAGTTCTTC	CASSQGGGKRDEQFF
-	-	TRBJ2-5	TRBV3-1/TRBV3-2	TGTGCCGTTGACCCCGGGGGAGAGACCCAGTACTTC	CAVDPGGETQYF
TRBD1	-	TRBJ1-2	TRBV4-1	TGCGCCAGCAGTCCGACGACAGGGGAATCTGGCTACACCTTC	CASSPTTGESGYTF
-	-	TRBJ2-7	TRBV7-9	TGTGCCAGCAGCTTCGACGAGCAGTACTTC	CASSFDEQYF
TRBD1	-	TRBJ2-2	TRBV9	TGTGCCAGCAGCGGCGGACAGGGGAGCACCGGGGAGCTGTTTTTT	CASSGGQGSTGELFF
TRBD1	-	TRBJ2-7	TRBV24-1	TGTGCCACCAGTGCGACAGGGTATCCCTACGAGCAGTACTTC	CATSATGYPYEQYF
-	medium-sized	TRBJ1-2	TRBV19	TGTGCCAGTAGCGGGTACAGGGCTAACTATGGCTACACCTTC	CASSGYRANYGYTF
-	-	TRBJ2-2	TRBV19	TGTGCCAGTAGGTCCGCGGGCGGGGAGCTGTTTTTT	CASRSAGGELFF
TRBD2	-	TRBJ2-7	TRBV19	TGTGCCAGTAGTAGTTCGGGACTAGCGGCCTACGAGCAGTACTTC	CASSSSGLAAYEQYF
TRBD1	-	TRBJ1-6	TRBV7-2	TGTGCCAGCAGCTTAACAGGGGTTTCACCCCTCCACTTT	CASSLTGVSPLHF
-	-	TRBJ1-1	TRBV12-5	TGTGCTAGTGGTCTTATAAACACTGAAGCTTTCTTT	CASGLINTEAFF
-	-	TRBJ1-2	TRBV3-1/TRBV3-2	TGTGCCAGCAGCCGCGGACAGTCCTATGGCTACACCTTC	CASSRGQSYGYTF
TRBD1	-	TRBJ2-2	TRBV9	TGTGCCAGCAGCGCCCCGGGACAGGGGGTATCCGGGGAGCTGTTTTTT	CASSAPGQGVSGELFF
TRBD1	many	TRBJ1-5	TRBV27	TGTGCCAGCAGCTCCGGGACAGGGAATCAGCCCCAGCATTTT	CASSSGTGNQPQHF
TRBD1	-	TRBJ2-7	TRBV12-3/TRBV12-4	TGTGCCAGCAAAACGACAGGGGCCTACGAGCAGTACTTC	CASKTTGAYEQYF
-	once	TRBJ1-2	TRBV30	TGTGCCTGGAGTGTTAAGGAGGGTCCCTATGGCTACACCTTC	CAWSVKEGPYGYTF
-	-	TRBJ1-5	TRBV12-3/TRBV12-4	TGTGCCAGCAGTCGTAATAGCAATCAGCCCCAGCATTTT	CASSRNSNQPQHF
-	-	TRBJ1-3	TRBV30	TGTGCCTGCCTGGGGGGGACTGGAAACACCATATATTTT	CACLGGTGNTIYF
-	-	TRBJ2-7	TRBV6-5	TGTGCCAGCACAGTTACGTACGAGCAGTACTTC	CASTVTYEQYF